This TCR beta chain was retrieved from a study of blood T cell repertoires in COVID-19. Study information: Italy, Spain and the United States were the sources of the convalescent and acute COVID-19 samples. T cells, B-cell-depleted T cells, or PBMCs provided the cDNA or gDNA that served as material.

Authors' data handling: Estimation of nucleated cell counts relied on the amplification of reference gene primers. Method: immunoSEQ multiplex PCR; TCRdb's copy keeps in-frame clones and lacks some. The D gene and trimming were derived from the DNA, and the V and J assignments and clone size from that table. The sample lists 88,000 or so clones, about 85% occurring once. Germline assignment: CDR1 SQVTM and CDR2 ANQGSEA. CDR3 size: 13 residues. The V gene end was trimmed by 5 bases and the J gene end by 5 bases; junction bases not matched to a gene: 8. Material: peripheral blood. The chain couples TRBV29-1 to TRBJ2-5; the match to TRBD2 covers 7 bases. This TCR derives from a man aged 55 to 70 with acute or convalescent COVID-19. The CDR3 is CSVWRSGGETQYF. CDR3 nucleotide sequence: TGCAGCGTTTGGAGGTCCGGGGGGGAGACCCAGTACTTC.